This T cell receptor (beta chain) was recorded in a study of cytomegalovirus exposure and HLA in healthy donors. The CDR3 spans 13 residues. With 0 bases removed from V and 6 bases from J, the gap between germline ends came to 8 bases. Germline V gene lookup returns CDR1 LGHNA and CDR2 YNFKEQ. Overall study results and limits: Later analysis indicated greater clonal expansion among HLA-associated TCR beta chains than among equally common other chains.

Remarks on this clone: What it binds is not known.

Primers for the PCR totalled 60 Vbeta and 13 Jbeta. Clones were read by immunoSEQ multiplex PCR, and TCRdb kept only the in-frame ones, dropping some. The data show roughly 96,000 clones, with around 79% seen just once and 2.5% to 3% held by the top ten. V gene TRBV4-2 combines with J gene TRBJ1-1; D not certain. Sequenced input: PBMCs. The TCR originated in a female donor in good health and CMV-seropositive. In DNA, the CDR3 is TGTGCCAGCAGCCAAGATCGGAGGGCTGAAGCTTTCTTT. It is translated as CASSQDRRAEAFF.